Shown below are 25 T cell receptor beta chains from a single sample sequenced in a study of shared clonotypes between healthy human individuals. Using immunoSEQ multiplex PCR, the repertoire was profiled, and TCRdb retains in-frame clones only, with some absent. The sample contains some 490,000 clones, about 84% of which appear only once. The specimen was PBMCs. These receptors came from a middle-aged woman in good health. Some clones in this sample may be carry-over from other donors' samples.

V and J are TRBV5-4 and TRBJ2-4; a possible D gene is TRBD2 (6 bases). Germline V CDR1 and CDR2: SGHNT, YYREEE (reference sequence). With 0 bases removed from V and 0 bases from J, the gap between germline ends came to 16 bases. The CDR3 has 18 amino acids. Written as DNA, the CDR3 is TGTGCCAGCAGCTTGGGCGGGGCCTCTCGGGCAGCCAAAAACATTCAGTACTTC. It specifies CASSLGGASRAAKNIQYF.

CDR3: CASSWDKTDTQYF. Here the CDR3 DNA reads TGTGCCAGCAGCTGGGACAAGACAGATACGCAGTATTTT. The chain joins TRBV6-1 to TRBJ2-3; D is perhaps TRBD1 (6 bases). This CDR3 spans 13 amino acids. Germline V gives CDR1 MNHNS, CDR2 SASEGT. Trimming stripped 6 bases from V and 3 bases from J, with 10 bases between.

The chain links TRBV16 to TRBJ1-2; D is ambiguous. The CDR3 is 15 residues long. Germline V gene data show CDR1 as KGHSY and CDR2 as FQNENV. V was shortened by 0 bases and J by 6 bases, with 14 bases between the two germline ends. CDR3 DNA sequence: TGTGCCAGCAGCCAATCTCGCTCCACGGTGGATGGCTACACCTTC. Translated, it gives CASSQSRSTVDGYTF.

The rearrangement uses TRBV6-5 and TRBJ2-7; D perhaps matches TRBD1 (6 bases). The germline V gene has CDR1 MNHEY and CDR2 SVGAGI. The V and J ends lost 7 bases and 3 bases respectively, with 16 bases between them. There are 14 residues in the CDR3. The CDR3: CASTRGGIGYEQYF. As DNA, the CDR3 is TGTGCCAGCACCCGAGGGGGTATTGGCTACGAGCAGTACTTC.

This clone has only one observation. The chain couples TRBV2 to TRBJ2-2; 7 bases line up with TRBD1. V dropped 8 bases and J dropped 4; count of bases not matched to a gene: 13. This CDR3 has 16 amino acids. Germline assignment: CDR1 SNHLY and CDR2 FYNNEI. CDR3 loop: CASSGTVVCLTGELFF. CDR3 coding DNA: TGTGCCAGCTCCGGGACAGTGGTCTGTCTCACCGGGGAGCTGTTTTTT.

Written as DNA, the CDR3 is TGTGCCAGCAGCTACAGGGAAACCTACGAGCAGTACTTC. Translation gives CASSYRETYEQYF. V gene TRBV5-4 combines with J gene TRBJ2-7, with D maybe TRBD1 (6 bases). This CDR3 has 13 amino acids. The V and J ends lost 3 bases and 2 bases respectively, with 9 bases between them. CDR1 is SGHNT, CDR2 YYREEE, per germline (reference sequence).

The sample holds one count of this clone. The CDR3 coding sequence is TGCAGTGCTAGAGAATCTGGGGAGCTGTTTTTT. Translated: CSARESGELFF. The rearrangement joins TRBV20-1 to TRBJ2-2; unclear D gene. The germline V and J ends were trimmed by 0 bases and 8 bases, with 4 bases remaining between them. This CDR3 comprises 11 residues. Germline V gene data show CDR1 as DFQATT and CDR2 as SNEGSKA (reference sequence).

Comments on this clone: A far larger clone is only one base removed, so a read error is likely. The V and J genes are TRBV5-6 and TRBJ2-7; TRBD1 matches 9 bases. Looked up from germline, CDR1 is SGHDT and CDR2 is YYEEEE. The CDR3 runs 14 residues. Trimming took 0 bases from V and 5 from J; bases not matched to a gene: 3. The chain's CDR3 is CASSLGDRDHEQYF. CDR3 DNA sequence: TGTGCCAGCAGCTTGGGGGACAGGGACCACGAGCAGTACTTC.

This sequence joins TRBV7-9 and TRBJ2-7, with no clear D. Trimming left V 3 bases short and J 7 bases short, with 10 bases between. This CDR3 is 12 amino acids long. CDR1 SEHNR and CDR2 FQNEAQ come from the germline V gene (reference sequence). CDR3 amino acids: CASSLLGLEQYF. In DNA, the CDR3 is TGTGCCAGCAGCTTGCTCGGCCTGGAGCAGTACTTC.

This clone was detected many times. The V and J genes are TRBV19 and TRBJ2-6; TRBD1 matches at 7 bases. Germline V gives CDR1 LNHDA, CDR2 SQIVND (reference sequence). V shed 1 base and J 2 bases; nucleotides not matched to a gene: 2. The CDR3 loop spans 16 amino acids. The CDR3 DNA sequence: TGTGCCAGTAGTATAGCCACAGGGGCTGGGGCCAACGTCCTGACTTTC. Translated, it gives CASSIATGAGANVLTF.

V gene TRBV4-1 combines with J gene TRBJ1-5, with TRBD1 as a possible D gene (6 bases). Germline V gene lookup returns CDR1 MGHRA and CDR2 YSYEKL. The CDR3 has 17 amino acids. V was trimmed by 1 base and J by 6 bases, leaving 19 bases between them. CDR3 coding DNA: TGCGCCAGCAGCCAAGGGCCCCAGGGGTATGGTAGTCAGCCCCAGCATTTT. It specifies CASSQGPQGYGSQPQHF.

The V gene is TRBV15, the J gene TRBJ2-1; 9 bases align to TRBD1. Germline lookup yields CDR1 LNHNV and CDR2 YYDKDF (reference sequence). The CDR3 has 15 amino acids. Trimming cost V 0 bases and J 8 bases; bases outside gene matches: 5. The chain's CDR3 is CATSRDGDRDDEQFF. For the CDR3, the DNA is TGTGCCACCAGCAGAGATGGGGACAGGGACGATGAGCAGTTCTTC.

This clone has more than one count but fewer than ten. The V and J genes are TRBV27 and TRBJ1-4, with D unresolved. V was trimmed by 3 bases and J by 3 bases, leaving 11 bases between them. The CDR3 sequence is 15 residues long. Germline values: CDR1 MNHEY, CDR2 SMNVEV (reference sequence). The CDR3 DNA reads TGTGCCAGCAGTTTCCTCCGGGAGCCTAATGAAAAACTGTTTTTT. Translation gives CASSFLREPNEKLFF.

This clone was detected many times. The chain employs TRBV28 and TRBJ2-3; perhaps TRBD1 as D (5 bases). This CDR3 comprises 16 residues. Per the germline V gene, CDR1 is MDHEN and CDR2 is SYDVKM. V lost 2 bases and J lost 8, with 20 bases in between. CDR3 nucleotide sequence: TGTGCCAGCAGTTTACCCGGACACGCTCAAAGGGGTACGCAGTATTTT. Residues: CASSLPGHAQRGTQYF.

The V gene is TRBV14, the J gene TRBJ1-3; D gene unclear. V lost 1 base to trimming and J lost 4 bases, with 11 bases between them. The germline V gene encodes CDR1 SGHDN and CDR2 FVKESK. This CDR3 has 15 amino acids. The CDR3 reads CASSQVFGMGNTIYF. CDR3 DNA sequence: TGTGCCAGCAGCCAAGTTTTCGGCATGGGAAACACCATATATTTT.

The CDR3 region has the DNA TGTGCCAGCAGCGGAGGCTATGGCTACACCTTC. Translation gives CASSGGYGYTF. The rearrangement links TRBV16 to TRBJ1-2, with unresolved D. From germline, CDR1 is KGHSY and CDR2 FQNENV. Trimming pared 5 bases from V and 4 bases from J, leaving 5 bases between. CDR3 length: 11 residues.

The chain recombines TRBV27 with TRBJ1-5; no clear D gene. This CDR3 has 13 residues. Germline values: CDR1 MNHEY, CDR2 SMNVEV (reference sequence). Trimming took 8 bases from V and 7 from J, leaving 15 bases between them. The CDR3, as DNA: TGTGCCAGCGGATACTCCCAGAGACAGCCCCAGCATTTT. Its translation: CASGYSQRQPQHF.

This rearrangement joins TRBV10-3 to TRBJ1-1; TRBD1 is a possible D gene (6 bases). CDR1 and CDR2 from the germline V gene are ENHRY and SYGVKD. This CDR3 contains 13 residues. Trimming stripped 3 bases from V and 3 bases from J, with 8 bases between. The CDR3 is CAISDNRDTEAFF. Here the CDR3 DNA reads TGTGCCATCAGTGACAACAGGGACACTGAAGCTTTCTTT.

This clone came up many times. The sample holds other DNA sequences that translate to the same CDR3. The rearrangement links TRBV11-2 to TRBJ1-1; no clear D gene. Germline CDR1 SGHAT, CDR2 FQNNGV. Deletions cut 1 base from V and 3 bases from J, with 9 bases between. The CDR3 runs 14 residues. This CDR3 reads CASSLAGVHTEAFF. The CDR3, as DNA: TGTGCCAGCAGCTTAGCCGGGGTTCACACTGAAGCTTTCTTT.

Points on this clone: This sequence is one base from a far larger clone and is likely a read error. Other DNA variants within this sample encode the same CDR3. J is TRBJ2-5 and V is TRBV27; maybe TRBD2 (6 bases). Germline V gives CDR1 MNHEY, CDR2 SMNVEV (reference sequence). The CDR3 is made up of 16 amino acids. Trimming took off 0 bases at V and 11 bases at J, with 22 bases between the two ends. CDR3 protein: CASSLSAGLPAYEQYF. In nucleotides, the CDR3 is TGTGCCAGCAGTTTATCCGCGGGACTTCCAGCCTATGAGCAGTACTTC.

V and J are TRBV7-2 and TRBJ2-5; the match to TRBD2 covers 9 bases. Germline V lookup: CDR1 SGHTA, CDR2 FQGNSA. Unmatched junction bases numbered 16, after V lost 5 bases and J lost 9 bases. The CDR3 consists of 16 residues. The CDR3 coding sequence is TGTGCCAGCAGCCCCCAAGGTAAAGCGGGAGGAGTGGCCCAGTACTTC. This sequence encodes CASSPQGKAGGVAQYF.

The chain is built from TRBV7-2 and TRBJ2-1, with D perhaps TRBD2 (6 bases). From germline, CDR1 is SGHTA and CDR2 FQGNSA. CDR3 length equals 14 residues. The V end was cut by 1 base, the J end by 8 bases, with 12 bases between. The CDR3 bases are TGTGCCAGCAGCTTAGGGACTAACTATGATGAGCAGTTCTTC. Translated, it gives CASSLGTNYDEQFF.

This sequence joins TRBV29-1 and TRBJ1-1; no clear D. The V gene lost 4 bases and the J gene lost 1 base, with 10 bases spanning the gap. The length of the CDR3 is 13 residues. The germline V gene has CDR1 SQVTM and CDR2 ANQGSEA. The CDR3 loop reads CSVVDSENTEAFF. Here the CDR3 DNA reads TGCAGCGTTGTAGATTCAGAGAACACTGAAGCTTTCTTT.

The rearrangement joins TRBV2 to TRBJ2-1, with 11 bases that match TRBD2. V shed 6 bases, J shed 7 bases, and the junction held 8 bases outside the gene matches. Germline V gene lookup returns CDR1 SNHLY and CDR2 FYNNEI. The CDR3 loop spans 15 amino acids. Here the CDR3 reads CASSAGLAGLNEQFF. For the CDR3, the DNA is TGTGCCAGCAGCGCCGGACTAGCGGGTTTGAATGAGCAGTTCTTC.

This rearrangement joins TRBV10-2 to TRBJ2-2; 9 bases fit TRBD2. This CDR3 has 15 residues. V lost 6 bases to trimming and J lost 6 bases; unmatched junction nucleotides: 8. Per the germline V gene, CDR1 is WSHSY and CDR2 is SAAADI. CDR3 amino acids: CASRAGLAGSGELFF. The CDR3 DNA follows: TGCGCCAGCAGAGCGGGCCTAGCGGGATCCGGGGAGCTGTTTTTT.